The clone carrying this T cell receptor (beta chain) was found many times. Its antigen is not identified. TCRdb re-analysed the reads in MiXCR, keeping a single row per CDR3 protein. The sample shows 310,000 or so distinct CDR3 sequences, about 9.1% of them seen only once. Germline CDR1 and CDR2: MNHNS and SASEGT. Trimming cost V 7 bases and J 0 bases; bases outside gene matches: 9. This CDR3 contains 17 residues. This entry comes from a study of T cell repertoires in cytomegalovirus infection. About the study: Both a matching HLA type and CMV infection were indicated by public TCR beta signatures. Study results and limitations: Summed public TCR beta family frequency identified CMV carriers bearing the relevant HLA.

The sample comprised PBMCs. The chain employs TRBV6-1 and TRBJ2-1; 10 nucleotides match TRBD2. The receptor comes from a human donor in good health (CMV status not recorded). Some clones in this sample may be carry-over from other donors' samples. CDR3 in amino acids: CASTHATSGASYNEQFF. The CDR3 region has the DNA TGTGCCAGCACCCATGCAACTAGCGGGGCCTCCTACAATGAGCAGTTCTTC.